The present entry profiles one TCR beta chain with its context. These data belong to a study of blood T cell repertoires in COVID-19. Cohort assignment relied on participant-reported clinical history. Profiling relied on immunoSEQ multiplex PCR, and the TCRdb table lists in-frame clones only, not all of them. The sample includes roughly 210,000 clones, around 87% of them seen just once. Input material: PBMCs or T cells enriched from blood (not recorded which). The sequence was obtained from a man aged 30 to 39 in a cohort exposed to, infected with or recovered from COVID-19 (not recorded which).

In DNA, the CDR3 is TGTGCCACCAGTGACGGACTAGTCTCGGGGGAGCAGTACTTC. It yields the protein CATSDGLVSGEQYF. The chain couples TRBV24-1 to TRBJ2-7, with 7 bases matching TRBD2. CDR1 and CDR2 from the germline V gene are KGHDR and SFDVKD. V shed 4 bases, J shed 7 bases, and the junction held 9 bases outside the gene matches. CDR3 length: 14 amino acids.